Described below is a single TCR beta chain sequence and its context. This CDR3 comprises 12 residues. Trimming removed 6 bases from V and 9 bases from J, with 9 bases in between. Germline V lookup: CDR1 MNHEY, CDR2 SVGAGI. This entry is derived from a study of blood T cell repertoires in COVID-19. At the level of the study: Researchers got acute and convalescent COVID-19 samples from the United States, Italy and Spain. T cells, B-cell-depleted T cells, or PBMCs provided the cDNA or gDNA that served as material.

As processed by the authors: Amplification of reference gene primers was used by the study to estimate nucleated cell counts. Repertoires were generated with immunoSEQ multiplex PCR, while TCRdb's copy carries only in-frame clones and drops some. The DNA was the basis for D and trimming; V, J and clone size are from that table. In the table there are 190,000 or so clones, around 85% of which are singletons. This receptor was taken from a woman over 75 with acute or convalescent COVID-19. What was sequenced was peripheral blood. This sequence joins TRBV6-5 and TRBJ1-6; possibly TRBD1 for D (6 bases). This chain's CDR3 is CASRTQGSPLHF. CDR3 bases: TGTGCCAGCAGAACACAGGGTTCACCCCTCCACTTT.